The clone carrying this T cell receptor (beta chain) was detected ten times or more. Using RNA transcripts as the source, TCR beta CDR3 regions were amplified. TCR CDR3 underwent first-round RT-PCR with the HTBI primer set. TCRdb used MiXCR to reprocess the multiplex PCR reads, holding one entry per CDR3 protein. The data show around 300,000 distinct CDR3 sequences, around 15% seen once. This entry is derived from a study of T cells in Graves' hyperthyroidism and ophthalmopathy. Source material: blood. The TCR originated in a woman in her forties or fifties with Graves' hyperthyroidism that later progressed to Graves' ophthalmopathy.

CDR3: CAISESPGLGQFF. For the CDR3, the DNA is TGTGCCATCAGTGAGTCTCCGGGACTTGGGCAGTTCTTC. This chain connects TRBV10-3 to TRBJ2-1; D might be TRBD2 (6 bases). Germline assignment: CDR1 ENHRY and CDR2 SYGVKD. The CDR3 runs 13 residues. V lost 0 bases and J lost 12, with 12 bases in between.